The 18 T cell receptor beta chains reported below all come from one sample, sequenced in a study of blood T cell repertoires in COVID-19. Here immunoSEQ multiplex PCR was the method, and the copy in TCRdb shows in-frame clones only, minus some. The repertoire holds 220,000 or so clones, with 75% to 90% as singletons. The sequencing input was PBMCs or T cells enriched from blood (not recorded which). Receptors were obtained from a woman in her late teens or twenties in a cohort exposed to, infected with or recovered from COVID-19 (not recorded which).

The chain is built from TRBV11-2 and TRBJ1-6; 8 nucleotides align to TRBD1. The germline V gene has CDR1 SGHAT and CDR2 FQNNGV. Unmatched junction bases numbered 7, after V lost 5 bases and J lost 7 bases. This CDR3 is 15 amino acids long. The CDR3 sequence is CASSPQGQANSPLHF. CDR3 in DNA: TGTGCCAGCAGCCCTCAGGGACAGGCGAATTCACCCCTCCACTTT.

CDR3 bases: TGTGCCAGCAGCTTAAGGCGGAACACCCACGGGGAGCTGTTTTTT. Translated, it gives CASSLRRNTHGELFF. The V call is TRBV7-8, the J call TRBJ2-2; D is unclear. Looked up from germline, CDR1 is SGHVS and CDR2 is FQNEAQ. The CDR3 length is 15 residues. The germline V and J ends were trimmed by 2 bases and 7 bases, with 14 bases remaining between them.

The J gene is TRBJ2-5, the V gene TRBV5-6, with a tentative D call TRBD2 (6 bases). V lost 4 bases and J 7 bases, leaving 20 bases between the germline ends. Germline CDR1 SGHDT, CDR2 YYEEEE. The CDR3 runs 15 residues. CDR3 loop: CASSPTGRLSLTQYF. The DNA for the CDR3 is TGTGCCAGCAGCCCAACTGGGAGGCTTAGCCTGACCCAGTACTTC.

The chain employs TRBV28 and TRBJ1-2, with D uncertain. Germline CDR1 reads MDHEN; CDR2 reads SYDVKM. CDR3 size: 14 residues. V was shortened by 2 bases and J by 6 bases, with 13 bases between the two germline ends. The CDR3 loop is CASSLATLLHGYTF. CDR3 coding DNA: TGTGCCAGCAGTTTAGCTACTCTGTTACATGGCTACACCTTC.

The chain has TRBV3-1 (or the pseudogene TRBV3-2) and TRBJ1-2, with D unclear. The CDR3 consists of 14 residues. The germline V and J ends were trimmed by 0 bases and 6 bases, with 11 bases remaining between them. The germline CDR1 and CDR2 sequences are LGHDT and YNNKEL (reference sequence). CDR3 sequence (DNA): TGTGCCAGCAGCCAAGAAGCGTATTGGGATGGCTACACCTTC. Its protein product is CASSQEAYWDGYTF.

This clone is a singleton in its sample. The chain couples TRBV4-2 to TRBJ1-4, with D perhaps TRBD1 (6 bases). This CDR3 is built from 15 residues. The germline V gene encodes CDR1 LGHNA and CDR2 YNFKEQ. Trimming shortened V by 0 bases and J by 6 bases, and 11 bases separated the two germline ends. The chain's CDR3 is CASSQDGTRDEKLFF. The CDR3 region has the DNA TGTGCCAGCAGCCAAGATGGGACACGCGATGAAAAACTGTTTTTT.

The CDR3 region is CASSYQENEKLFF. The DNA of the CDR3 is TGTGCCAGCAGTTACCAGGAAAATGAAAAACTGTTTTTT. The chain employs TRBV6-6 and TRBJ1-4; D is undetermined. Germline-derived CDR1 and CDR2 are MNHNY and SVGAGI (reference sequence). The V end lost 2 bases, the J end lost 5 bases, and 6 bases lay between the germline ends. The CDR3 is 13 amino acids.

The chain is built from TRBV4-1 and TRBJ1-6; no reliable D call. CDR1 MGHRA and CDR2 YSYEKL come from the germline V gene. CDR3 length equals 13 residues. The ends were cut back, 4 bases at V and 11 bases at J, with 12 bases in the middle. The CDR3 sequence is CASSLGGMTPLHF. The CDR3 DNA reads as TGCGCCAGCAGCCTAGGAGGGATGACACCCCTCCACTTT.

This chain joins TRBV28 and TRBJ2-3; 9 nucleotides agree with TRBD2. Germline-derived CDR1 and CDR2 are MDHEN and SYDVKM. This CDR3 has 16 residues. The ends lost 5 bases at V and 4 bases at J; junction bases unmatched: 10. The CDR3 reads CASSPHTLAGADTQYF. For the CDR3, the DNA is TGTGCCAGCAGTCCCCACACCTTAGCGGGGGCAGATACGCAGTATTTT. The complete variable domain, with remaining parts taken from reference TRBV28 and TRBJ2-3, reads DVKVTQSSRYLVKRTGEKVFLECVQDMDHENMFWYRQDPGLGLRLIYFSYDVKMKEKGDIPEGYSVSREKKERFSLILESASTNQTSMYLCASSPHTLAGADTQYFGPGTRLTVL.

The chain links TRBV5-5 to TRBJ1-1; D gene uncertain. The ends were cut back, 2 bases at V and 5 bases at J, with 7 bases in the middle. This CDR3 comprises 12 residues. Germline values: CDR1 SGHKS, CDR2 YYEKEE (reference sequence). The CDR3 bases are TGTGCCAGCAGCTTAACGGGAACTGAAGCTTTCTTT. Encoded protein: CASSLTGTEAFF. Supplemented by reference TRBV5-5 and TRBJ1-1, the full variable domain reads DAGVTQSPTHLIKTRGQQVTLRCSPISGHKSVSWYQQVLGQGPQFIFQYYEKEERGRGNFPDRFSARQFPNYSSELNVNALLLGDSALYLCASSLTGTEAFFGQGTRLTVV.

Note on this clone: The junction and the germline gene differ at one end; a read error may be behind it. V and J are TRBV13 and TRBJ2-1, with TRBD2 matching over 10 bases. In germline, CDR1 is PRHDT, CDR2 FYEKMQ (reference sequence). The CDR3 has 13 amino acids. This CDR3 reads CASSSSERGGSLF. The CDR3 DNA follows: TGTGCCAGCAGCTCGTCGGAGCGGGGGGGGTCCCTCTTC. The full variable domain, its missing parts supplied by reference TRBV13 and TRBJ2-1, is AAGVIQSPRHLIKEKRETATLKCYPIPRHDTVYWYQQGPGQDPQFLISFYEKMQSDKGSIPDRFSAQQFSDYHSELNMSSLELGDSALYFCASSSSERGGSLFGPGTRLTVL.

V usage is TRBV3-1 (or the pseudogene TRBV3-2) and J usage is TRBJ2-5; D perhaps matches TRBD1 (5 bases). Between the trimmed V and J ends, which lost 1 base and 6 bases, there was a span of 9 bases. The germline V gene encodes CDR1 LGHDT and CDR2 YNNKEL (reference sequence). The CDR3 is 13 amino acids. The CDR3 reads CASSQGGEQTQYF. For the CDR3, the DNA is TGTGCCAGCAGCCAAGGGGGCGAGCAGACCCAGTACTTC.

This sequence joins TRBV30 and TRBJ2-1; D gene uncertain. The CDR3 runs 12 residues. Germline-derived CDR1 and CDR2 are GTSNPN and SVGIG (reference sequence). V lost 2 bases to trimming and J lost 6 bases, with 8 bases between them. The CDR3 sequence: CAWSSLTNEQFF. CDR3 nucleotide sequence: TGTGCCTGGAGTTCACTTACCAATGAGCAGTTCTTC.

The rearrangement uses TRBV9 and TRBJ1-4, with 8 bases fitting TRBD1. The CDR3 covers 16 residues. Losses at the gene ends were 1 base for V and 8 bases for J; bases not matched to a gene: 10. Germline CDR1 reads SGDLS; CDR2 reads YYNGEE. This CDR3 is CASSVSSGTGREKLFF. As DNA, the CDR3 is TGTGCCAGCAGCGTAAGTTCCGGGACAGGTCGAGAAAAACTGTTTTTT.

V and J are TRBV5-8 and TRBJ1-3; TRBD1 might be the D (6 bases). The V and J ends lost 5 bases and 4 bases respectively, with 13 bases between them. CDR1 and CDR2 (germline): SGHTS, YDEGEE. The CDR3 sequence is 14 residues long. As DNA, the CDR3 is TGTGCCAGCAGTTTACAGGGATCCGGAAACACCATATATTTT. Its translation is CASSLQGSGNTIYF.

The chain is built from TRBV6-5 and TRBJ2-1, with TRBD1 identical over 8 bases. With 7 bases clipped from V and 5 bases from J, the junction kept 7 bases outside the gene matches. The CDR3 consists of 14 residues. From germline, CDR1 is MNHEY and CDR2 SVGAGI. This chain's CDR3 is CASNNRGSNNEQFF. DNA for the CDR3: TGTGCCAGCAACAACAGGGGGTCGAACAATGAGCAGTTCTTC.

The CDR3 loop reads CASWGGSSGNTIYF. CDR3 coding DNA: TGTGCCAGTTGGGGCGGGAGCTCTGGAAACACCATATATTTT. V usage is TRBV3-1 (or the pseudogene TRBV3-2) and J usage is TRBJ1-3; TRBD1 might be the D (5 bases). The germline V and J ends were trimmed by 9 bases and 0 bases, with 12 bases remaining between them. The CDR3 loop spans 14 amino acids. The V gene's germline CDR1 is LGHDT and CDR2 YNNKEL (reference sequence).

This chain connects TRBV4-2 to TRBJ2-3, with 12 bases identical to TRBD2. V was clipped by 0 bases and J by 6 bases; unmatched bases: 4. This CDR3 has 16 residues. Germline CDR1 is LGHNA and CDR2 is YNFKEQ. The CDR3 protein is CASSQERLAGDDTQYF. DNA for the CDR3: TGTGCCAGCAGCCAAGAAAGACTAGCGGGGGACGATACGCAGTATTTT.